Each of the 16 T cell receptor beta chains below was sequenced from the same sample in a study of shared clonotypes between healthy human individuals. TCRdb's table, derived via immunoSEQ multiplex PCR, lists solely in-frame clones and lacks some. The sample includes hundreds of thousands of clones, around 75% of them seen just once. Sequences were obtained from PBMCs. These receptors all come from a middle-aged woman in good health. Some clones in this sample may be carry-over from other donors' samples.

The chain carries TRBV7-2 and TRBJ2-7; TRBD1 matches 9 bases. Germline V lookup: CDR1 SGHTA, CDR2 FQGNSA. The CDR3 is made up of 18 amino acids. The V gene end was trimmed by 1 base and the J gene end by 0 bases; junction bases not matched to a gene: 10. The CDR3 reads CASSLVVAGTGSSYEQYF. The DNA for the CDR3 is TGTGCCAGCAGCTTAGTAGTAGCAGGGACAGGGAGCTCCTACGAGCAGTACTTC.

The rearrangement uses TRBV5-1 and TRBJ2-3; D is ambiguous. Germline CDR1 and CDR2: SGHRS and YFSETQ. This CDR3 comprises 15 residues. V was clipped by 4 bases and J by 0 bases, with 12 bases between them. Here the CDR3 reads CASSGLGASTDTQYF. The DNA of the CDR3 is TGCGCCAGCAGCGGCCTCGGTGCTAGCACAGATACGCAGTATTTT.

V gene TRBV6-1 combines with J gene TRBJ2-7; TRBD2 agrees at 8 bases. Germline V gene sequence: CDR1 MNHNS, CDR2 SASEGT. V trimming: 2 bases; J trimming: 2 bases; junction bases outside the gene matches: 5. The length of the CDR3 is 15 residues. The CDR3 is CASSEMIAGTYEQYF. CDR3 coding DNA: TGTGCCAGCAGTGAAATGATAGCGGGGACCTACGAGCAGTACTTC.

CDR3 loop: CAWKPGAYEKLFF. The CDR3 nucleotides read TGTGCCTGGAAGCCTGGGGCTTATGAAAAACTGTTTTTT. The chain couples TRBV30 to TRBJ1-4; perhaps TRBD1 as D (5 bases). The CDR3 runs 13 residues. CDR1 is GTSNPN, CDR2 SVGIG, per germline (reference sequence). The V end lost 4 bases, the J end lost 6 bases, and 12 bases lay between the germline ends.

CDR3 sequence reads: CASSQGRGLVSYNEQFF. Written as DNA, the CDR3 is TGCGCCAGCAGCCAAGGCCGCGGACTAGTCTCCTACAATGAGCAGTTCTTC. The V and J genes are TRBV4-1 and TRBJ2-1; 7 bases map to TRBD2. The ends lost 1 base at V and 0 bases at J; junction bases unmatched: 6. This CDR3 is 17 amino acids long. Germline assignment: CDR1 MGHRA and CDR2 YSYEKL.

This chain uses TRBV28 with TRBJ1-4; the D gene is possibly TRBD1 (5 bases). The V gene lost 7 bases and the J gene lost 10 bases, with 16 bases spanning the gap. Looked up from germline, CDR1 is MDHEN and CDR2 is SYDVKM. The CDR3 spans 13 residues. CDR3 sequence: CASNPGQTRKLFF. The CDR3 nucleotides read TGTGCCAGCAACCCGGGGCAGACCAGAAAACTGTTTTTT.

This chain links TRBV6-1 with TRBJ2-7; no definite D call. The CDR3 contains 14 residues. Trimming removed 6 bases at V and 2 bases at J, with 14 bases between. Looked up from germline, CDR1 is MNHNS and CDR2 is SASEGT. The CDR3 bases are TGTGCCAGCAGGCCGCAGACGGATCCCTACGAGCAGTACTTC. This codes for CASRPQTDPYEQYF.

CDR3 region: CASRATDNEKLFF. The CDR3 DNA reads as TGCGCCAGCAGAGCGACTGACAATGAAAAACTGTTTTTT. This sequence joins TRBV5-1 and TRBJ1-4; D gene unclear. The V and J ends lost 5 bases and 5 bases respectively, with 10 bases between them. Germline CDR1 SGHRS, CDR2 YFSETQ. This CDR3 is built from 13 residues.

With regard to this clone: Distinct nucleotide sequences in the sample also encode this CDR3. This chain uses TRBV28 with TRBJ1-1, with D uncertain. The CDR3 is made up of 12 amino acids. V was cut by 5 bases and J by 2 bases, with 6 bases left in between. Germline V CDR1 and CDR2: MDHEN, SYDVKM. The CDR3: CASSLLNTEAFF. For the CDR3, the DNA is TGTGCCAGCAGTCTATTAAACACTGAAGCTTTCTTT.

The CDR3 sequence: CASSLLPPGGSAEQYF. CDR3 coding DNA: TGTGCCAGCTCCCTCCTGCCCCCAGGGGGTTCGGCGGAGCAGTACTTC. The chain combines TRBV18 with TRBJ2-7; TRBD1 matches 7 bases. V shed 6 bases and J 7 bases; nucleotides not matched to a gene: 18. The CDR3 has 16 residues. Germline-derived CDR1 and CDR2 are KGHSH and LQKENI.

V usage is TRBV5-4 and J usage is TRBJ1-1, with a tentative D call TRBD1 (5 bases). Trimming cost V 5 bases and J 1 base, with 12 bases left between them. CDR3 length: 14 residues. Per germline, CDR1 SGHNT and CDR2 YYREEE (reference sequence). The CDR3 sequence is CASRETQENTEAFF. CDR3 coding DNA: TGTGCCAGCAGGGAAACACAGGAGAACACTGAAGCTTTCTTT.

The V and J genes are TRBV5-6 and TRBJ2-1; D possibly uses TRBD1 or TRBD2 (5 bases each). V gave up 0 bases and J gave up 4 bases, with 11 bases separating them. CDR3 length: 15 amino acids. CDR1 and CDR2 (germline): SGHDT, YYEEEE. CDR3 amino acids: CASSLVVGVYNEQFF. CDR3 coding DNA: TGTGCCAGCAGCTTGGTCGTGGGGGTGTACAATGAGCAGTTCTTC.

The J gene is TRBJ1-4, the V gene TRBV28; D call uncertain. The CDR3 covers 15 residues. CDR1 and CDR2 from the germline V gene are MDHEN and SYDVKM. V was shortened by 2 bases and J by 10 bases, with 17 bases between the two germline ends. The CDR3 region is CASSLSGSMGGKLFF. The DNA for the CDR3 is TGTGCCAGCAGTTTAAGTGGGAGCATGGGTGGAAAACTGTTTTTT.

V usage is TRBV4-3 and J usage is TRBJ2-2; 16 bases fit TRBD2. Germline assignment: CDR1 LGHNA and CDR2 YSLEER. CDR3 size: 17 residues. V shed 2 bases, J shed 6 bases, and the junction held 3 bases outside the gene matches. CDR3 bases: TGCGCCAGCAGCCAATGGGGACTAGCGGGAGGGCCCGGGGAGCTGTTTTTT. This codes for CASSQWGLAGGPGELFF.

The chain couples TRBV27 to TRBJ2-7, with TRBD1 identical over 8 bases. Germline V gene sequence: CDR1 MNHEY, CDR2 SMNVEV (reference sequence). The CDR3 contains 14 residues. Trimming cost V 3 bases and J 0 bases; bases outside gene matches: 1. In DNA form, the CDR3 reads TGTGCCAGCAGTTTTCAGGGGGCCTCCTACGAGCAGTACTTC. Translated: CASSFQGASYEQYF.

The rearrangement links TRBV4-2 to TRBJ1-5; D remains unclear. This CDR3 is built from 16 residues. Trimming took 0 bases from V and 4 from J, leaving 13 bases between them. The germline CDR1 and CDR2 sequences are LGHNA and YNFKEQ. The CDR3 spells CASSQEGRAANQPQHF. Written as DNA, the CDR3 is TGTGCCAGCAGCCAAGAAGGGAGGGCAGCTAATCAGCCCCAGCATTTT.